This T cell receptor (beta chain) came from a study of cytomegalovirus exposure and HLA in healthy donors. General observations from the study: Judged likely to be a sequencing artifact was a cluster of highly shared sequence variants. Donors were assumed by presence/absence analyses to have roughly uniform sequencing depth.

Primers: 60 Vbeta forward and 13 Jbeta reverse. Clones were sequenced by immunoSEQ multiplex PCR, and TCRdb holds only the in-frame ones, with some missing. The sample carries around 160,000 clones, over 70% recorded once. From germline, CDR1 is SGHTA and CDR2 FQGTGA. V lost 3 bases, J lost 8 bases, and 14 bases lay in between. This CDR3 has 14 amino acids. About this clone: Its antigen is undetermined.

The sequenced sample was PBMCs. V is TRBV7-3 and J is TRBJ2-1; TRBD2 might be the D (6 bases). This receptor was identified in a woman aged 35 to 49 in good health and CMV-seropositive. Here the CDR3 DNA reads TGTGCCAGCAGCTTTGGCAGGGACTTCGATGAGCAGTTCTTC. Its protein is CASSFGRDFDEQFF.